This entry describes one TCR beta chain. Given a much more abundant clone one base away, this may be a read error. Other nucleotide sequences in the sample specify the same CDR3. This specimen belongs to a study of blood T cell repertoires in COVID-19. Study background: Some COVID-19 samples were acute and others convalescent; all came from the United States, Italy and Spain.

In the authors' workflow: It was from reference gene primer amplification that nucleated cell counts were estimated. Only in-frame clones appear in the TCRdb table, and some are missing; sequencing was by immunoSEQ multiplex PCR. V, J and clone size were drawn from that table, and D and trimming were deduced from the DNA. The sample contains approximately 120,000 clones, roughly 80% of which appear only once. V was clipped by 3 bases and J by 2 bases, with 11 bases between them. CDR1 is LNHDA and CDR2 is SQIVND in the germline V gene (reference sequence). The CDR3 runs 14 residues. The V gene is TRBV19, the J gene TRBJ2-7, with D possibly TRBD1 on 6 matching bases. This TCR was sampled from a human donor in a cohort sampled during active or convalescent COVID-19. The sample was peripheral blood. CDR3 in amino acids: CASSIAGDPYEQYF. In DNA, the CDR3 is TGTGCCAGTAGTATTGCAGGGGACCCCTACGAGCAGTACTTC. Full variable domain (rest looked up from reference TRBV19 and TRBJ2-7): DGGITQSPKYLFRKEGQNVTLSCEQNLNHDAMYWYRQDPGQGLRLIYYSQIVNDFQKGDIAEGYSVSREKKESFPLTVTSAQKNPTAFYLCASSIAGDPYEQYFGPGTRLTVT.